This T cell receptor beta chain was obtained from a study of vaccination effects on CD4 cells after COVID-19. The ViraFEST assay expanded antigen-specific CD4+ T cells with viral peptide pools before sequencing. On day 10 of culture, CD4+ T cells were separated out. BNT162b2 vaccine or mRNA-1273 vaccine was given to participants in two doses. Sequenced by immunoSEQ multiplex PCR; TCRdb stores in-frame clones only, minus some. This sample has about 64,000 clones, with 60% to 80% found just once. As for this clone: Its specificity is unknown.

The origin of this receptor is a human donor who received a COVID-19 vaccine. The sequencing here drew on CD4+ T cells from PBMCs cultured with HCoV-OC43 spike peptides, taken after COVID-19 vaccination. The subset denotes: HCoV-OC43 spike overlapping peptide pool stimulation.

This CDR3 is CASSPRVNSGNTIYF. The DNA for the CDR3 is TGTGCCAGCAGCCCCCGGGTCAACTCTGGAAACACCATATATTTT. The chain has TRBV7-2 and TRBJ1-3, with D unresolved. CDR3 length: 15 amino acids. The ends were cut back, 5 bases at V and 0 bases at J, with 11 bases in the middle. CDR1 and CDR2 from the germline V gene are SGHTA and FQGNSA. The full variable domain, in which reference TRBV7-2 and TRBJ1-3 provide the parts outside the CDR3, is GAGVSQSPSNKVTEKGKDVELRCDPISGHTALYWYRQSLGQGLEFLIYFQGNSAPDKSGLPSDRFSAERTGGSVSTLTIQRTQQEDSAVYLCASSPRVNSGNTIYFGEGSWLTVV.